This TCR beta chain comes out of a study of cytomegalovirus exposure and HLA in healthy donors. Study-level results: Rates of TCR association differed by HLA locus in a later analysis, with DRB1 highest and HLA-C lowest.

13 Jbeta primers and 60 Vbeta primers were used for the PCR. Clones were read by immunoSEQ multiplex PCR, and TCRdb kept only the in-frame ones, dropping some. The data hold 150,000 to 200,000 clones, with roughly 85% observed a single time. On this clone itself: The antigen is unknown.

Specimen: PBMCs. The source is a woman aged 45-65 years in good health and CMV-seropositive.

The CDR3 reads CASSQVSRDRVLGQPQHF. The CDR3 DNA reads TGCGCCAGCAGCCAAGTCAGCCGGGACAGGGTTTTAGGTCAGCCCCAGCATTTT. The genes are TRBV4-1 and TRBJ1-5, with 9 positions matching TRBD1. The trim removed 1 base at V and 6 bases at J, leaving 13 bases unmatched. Germline V gene data show CDR1 as MGHRA and CDR2 as YSYEKL. The CDR3 runs 18 residues.